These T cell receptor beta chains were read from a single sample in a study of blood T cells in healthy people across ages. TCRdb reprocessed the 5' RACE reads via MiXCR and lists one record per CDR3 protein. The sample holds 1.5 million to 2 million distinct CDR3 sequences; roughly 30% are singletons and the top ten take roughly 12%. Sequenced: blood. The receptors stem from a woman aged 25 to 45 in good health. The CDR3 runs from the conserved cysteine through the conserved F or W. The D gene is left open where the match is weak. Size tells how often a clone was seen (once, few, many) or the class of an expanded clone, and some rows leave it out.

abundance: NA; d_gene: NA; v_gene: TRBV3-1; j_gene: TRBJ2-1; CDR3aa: CASSQGLRSTYSEQFF; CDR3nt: TGTGCCAGCAGCCAAGGACTAAGGTCGACTTACAGTGAGCAGTTCTTC
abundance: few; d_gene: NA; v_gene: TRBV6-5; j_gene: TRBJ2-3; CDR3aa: CASRQQDDGTDTQYF; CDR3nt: TGTGCCAGCAGACAACAGGACGATGGCACAGATACGCAGTATTTT
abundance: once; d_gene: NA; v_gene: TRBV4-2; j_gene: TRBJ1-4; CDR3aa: CASSLTDATNDKLFF; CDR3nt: TGTGCCAGCAGCCTAACGGATGCAACTAATGACAAACTGTTTTTT
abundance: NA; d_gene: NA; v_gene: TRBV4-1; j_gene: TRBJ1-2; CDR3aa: CASSQDNNYGYTF; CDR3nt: TGCGCCAGCAGCCAAGACAACAACTATGGCTACACCTTC
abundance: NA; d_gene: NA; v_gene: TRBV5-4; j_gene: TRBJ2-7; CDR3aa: CASSLGRGAAGYEQYF; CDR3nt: TGTGCCAGCAGCTTGGGGAGGGGCGCGGCTGGCTACGAGCAGTACTTC
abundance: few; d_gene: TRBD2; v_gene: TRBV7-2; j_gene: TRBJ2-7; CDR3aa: CASSSGGTVVNEQYF; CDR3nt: TGTGCCAGCAGCTCCGGGGGGACGGTCGTGAACGAGCAGTACTTC
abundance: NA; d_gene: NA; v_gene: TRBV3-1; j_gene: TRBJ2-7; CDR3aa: CASSRTRGVYEQYF; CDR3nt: TGTGCCAGCAGCCGGACACGGGGCGTCTACGAGCAGTACTTC
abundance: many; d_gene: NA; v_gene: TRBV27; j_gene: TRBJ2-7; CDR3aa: CASSGSSYEQYF; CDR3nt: TGTGCCAGCAGTGGGAGCTCCTACGAGCAGTACTTC
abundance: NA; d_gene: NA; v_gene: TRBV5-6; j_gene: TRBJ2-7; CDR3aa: CASSLAATPRYEQYF; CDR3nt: TGTGCCAGCAGCTTGGCGGCAACCCCCCGGTACGAGCAGTACTTC
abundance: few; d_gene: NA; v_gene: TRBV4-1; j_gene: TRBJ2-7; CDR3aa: CASSQDFRVAYEQYF; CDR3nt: TGCGCCAGCAGCCAAGATTTCAGGGTGGCTTACGAGCAGTACTTC
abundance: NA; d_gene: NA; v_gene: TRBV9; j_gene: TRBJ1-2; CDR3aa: CASSSRVFNYGYTF; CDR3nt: TGTGCCAGCAGCTCCCGCGTGTTTAACTATGGCTACACCTTC
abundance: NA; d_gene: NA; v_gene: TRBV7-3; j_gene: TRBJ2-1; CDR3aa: CASSLGGTSEQFF; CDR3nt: TGTGCCAGCAGCTTAGGGGGAACTTCGGAGCAGTTCTTC
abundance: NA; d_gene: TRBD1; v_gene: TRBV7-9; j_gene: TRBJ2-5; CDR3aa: CASRWGRGRETQYF; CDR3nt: TGTGCCAGCAGGTGGGGCAGGGGGCGAGAGACCCAGTACTTC
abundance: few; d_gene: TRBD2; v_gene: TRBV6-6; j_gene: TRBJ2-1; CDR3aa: CASQQGLAGYEQFF; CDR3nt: TGTGCCAGCCAGCAGGGACTAGCGGGATATGAGCAGTTCTTC
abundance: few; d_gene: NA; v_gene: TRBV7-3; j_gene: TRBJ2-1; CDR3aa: CASSLSDSSNEQFF; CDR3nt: TGTGCCAGCAGCTTAAGCGACTCCAGTAATGAGCAGTTCTTC
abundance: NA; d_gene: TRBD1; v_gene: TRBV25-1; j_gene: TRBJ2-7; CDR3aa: CASSGRGQGGEQYF; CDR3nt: TGTGCCAGCAGTGGGAGGGGACAGGGTGGCGAGCAGTACTTC
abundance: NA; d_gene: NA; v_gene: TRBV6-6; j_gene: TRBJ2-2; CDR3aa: CASSRLNTGERFF; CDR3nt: TGTGCCAGCAGTAGATTGAACACCGGGGAGCGGTTTTTT
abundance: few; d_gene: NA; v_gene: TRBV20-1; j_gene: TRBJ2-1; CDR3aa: CSARDIRVGGSYNEQFF; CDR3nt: TGCAGTGCTAGAGATATCAGGGTTGGTGGGTCCTACAATGAGCAGTTCTTC
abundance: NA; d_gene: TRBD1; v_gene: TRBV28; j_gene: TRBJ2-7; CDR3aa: CASSLLRRTGVSSYEQYF; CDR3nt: TGTGCCAGCAGTTTACTAAGGAGGACAGGGGTCAGCTCCTACGAGCAGTACTTC
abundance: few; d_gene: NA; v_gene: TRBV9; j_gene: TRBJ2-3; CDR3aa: CASSAPDGVDTQYF; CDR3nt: TGTGCCAGCAGCGCACCGGACGGGGTAGATACGCAGTATTTT
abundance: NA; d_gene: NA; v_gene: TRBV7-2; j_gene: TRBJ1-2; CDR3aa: CASSPPAYGYTF; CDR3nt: TGTGCCAGCAGCCCCCCAGCCTATGGCTACACCTTC
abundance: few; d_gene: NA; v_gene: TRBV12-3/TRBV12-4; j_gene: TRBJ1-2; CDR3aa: CASSLQGRGGYTF; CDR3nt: TGTGCCAGCAGTTTGCAGGGAAGGGGTGGCTACACCTTC
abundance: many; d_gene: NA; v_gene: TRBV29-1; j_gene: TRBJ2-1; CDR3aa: CSVERPFNEQFF; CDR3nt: TGCAGCGTTGAAAGGCCATTCAATGAGCAGTTCTTC
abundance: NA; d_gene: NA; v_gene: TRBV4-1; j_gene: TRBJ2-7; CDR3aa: CASSQDPGGAYEQYF; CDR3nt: TGCGCCAGCAGCCAAGATCCAGGGGGGGCCTACGAGCAGTACTTC
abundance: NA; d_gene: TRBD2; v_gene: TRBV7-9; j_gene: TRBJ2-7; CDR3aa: CASSLGRLAGLACEQYF; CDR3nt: TGTGCCAGCAGCTTAGGTAGACTAGCGGGACTGGCCTGCGAGCAGTACTTC
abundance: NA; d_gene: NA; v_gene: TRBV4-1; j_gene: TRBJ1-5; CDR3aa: CASSQEVGGRNQPQHF; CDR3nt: TGCGCCAGCAGCCAAGAGGTTGGAGGTCGCAATCAGCCCCAGCATTTT
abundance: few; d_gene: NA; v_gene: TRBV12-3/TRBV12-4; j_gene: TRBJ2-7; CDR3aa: CASSLAGAPGQYF; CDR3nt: TGTGCCAGCAGTTTAGCGGGAGCCCCCGGGCAGTACTTC
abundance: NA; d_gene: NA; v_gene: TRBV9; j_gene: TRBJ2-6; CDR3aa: CASSVAGAPGANVLTF; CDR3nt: TGTGCCAGCAGCGTAGCTGGGGCCCCCGGGGCCAACGTCCTGACTTTC
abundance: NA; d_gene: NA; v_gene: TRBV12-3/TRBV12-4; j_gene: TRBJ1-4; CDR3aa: CASSILTATNEKLFF; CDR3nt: TGTGCCAGCAGTATACTGACTGCAACTAATGAAAAACTGTTTTTT
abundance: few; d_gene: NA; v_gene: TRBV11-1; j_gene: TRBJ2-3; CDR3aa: CASSFQPTLTDTQYF; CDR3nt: TGTGCCAGCAGCTTCCAGCCGACCCTAACAGATACGCAGTATTTT
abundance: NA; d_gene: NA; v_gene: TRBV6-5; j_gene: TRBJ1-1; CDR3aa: CASSYSGAGAEAFF; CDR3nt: TGTGCCAGCAGTTACTCGGGGGCGGGCGCTGAAGCTTTCTTT
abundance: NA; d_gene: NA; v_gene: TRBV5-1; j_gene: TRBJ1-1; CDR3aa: CASSLEGVVNTEAFF; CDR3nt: TGCGCCAGCAGCTTGGAAGGGGTGGTGAACACTGAAGCTTTCTTT
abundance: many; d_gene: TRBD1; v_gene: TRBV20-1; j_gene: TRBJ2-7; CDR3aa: CSASNSDRGQYEQYF; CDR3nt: TGCAGTGCTAGTAACTCGGACAGGGGGCAGTACGAGCAGTACTTC
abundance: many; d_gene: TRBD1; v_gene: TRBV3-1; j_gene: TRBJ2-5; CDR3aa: CASSQGQGRETQYF; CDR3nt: TGCGCCAGCAGCCAGGGACAGGGGCGAGAGACCCAGTACTTC
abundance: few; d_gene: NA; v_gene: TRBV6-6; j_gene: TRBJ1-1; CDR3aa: CASSPTGHTEAFF; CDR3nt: TGTGCCAGCAGCCCAACAGGGCACACTGAAGCTTTCTTT
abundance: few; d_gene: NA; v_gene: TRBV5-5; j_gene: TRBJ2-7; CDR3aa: CASSLATGTSYEQYF; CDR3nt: TGTGCCAGCAGCTTGGCGACGGGAACCTCCTACGAGCAGTACTTC
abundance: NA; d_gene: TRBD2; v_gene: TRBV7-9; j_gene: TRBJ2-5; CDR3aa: CASSPRESGRAGETQYF; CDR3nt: TGTGCCAGCAGCCCACGGGAGAGCGGGAGGGCCGGTGAGACCCAGTACTTC